These 8 T cell receptor beta chains came from one sample sequenced in a study of T cells after yellow fever vaccination. MiXCR was run by TCRdb on the 5' RACE reads, yielding one entry per CDR3 protein. The sample yields more than 65,000 distinct CDR3 sequences, around 6.2% seen once. The sample was CD4+ T cells sorted from PBMCs, taken less than 16 days after the first yellow fever vaccination. Source of these receptors: a man aged 18 to 30 who received the YFV17D yellow fever vaccine.

This clonotype has just a few counts. The chain uses TRBV6-2 or TRBV6-3 and TRBJ1-5; D remains ambiguous. V shed 6 bases and J shed 1 base, with 10 bases lying between them. Germline V gene sequence: CDR1 MNHEY, CDR2 SVGEGT. CDR3 length equals 14 residues. CDR3 protein: CASSPVISNQPQHF. The DNA of the CDR3 is TGTGCCAGCAGCCCAGTAATAAGCAATCAGCCCCAGCATTTT.

This clonotype appeared many times. This rearrangement joins TRBV5-1 to TRBJ1-1; D is unresolved. Germline V CDR1 and CDR2: SGHRS, YFSETQ. This CDR3 contains 13 residues. The V end was cut by 8 bases, the J end by 4 bases, with 15 bases between. CDR3 sequence reads: CASDTPEGTEAFF. The CDR3 DNA follows: TGCGCCAGTGACACCCCCGAGGGCACTGAAGCTTTCTTT.

This clonotype was counted ten times or more. The V gene is TRBV10-3, the J gene TRBJ1-2, with 7 bases that match TRBD1. Germline V gene sequence: CDR1 ENHRY, CDR2 SYGVKD. The CDR3 sequence is 13 residues long. The V gene end was trimmed by 2 bases and the J gene end by 4 bases; junction bases not matched to a gene: 1. As DNA, the CDR3 is TGTGCCATCAGTGAGGGGACAGTCTATGGCTACACCTTC. This gives the protein CAISEGTVYGYTF.

For this clonotype: A clone one base away is much larger, so this may be a read error. The gene calls are TRBV4-3 and TRBJ2-3; 8 bases are a match to TRBD2. The V gene's germline CDR1 is LGHNA and CDR2 YSLEER. The length of the CDR3 is 15 residues. V lost 3 bases, J lost 10 bases, and 12 bases stayed unmatched. CDR3 DNA sequence: TGCGCCAGCAGCCAGGTAGCGGGGTGGCGAGAAGCGCAGTATTTT. Its protein product is CASSQVAGWREAQYF.

This clonotype has a single count. This may come from a read error, since a much larger clone is one base off. The chain couples TRBV7-9 to TRBJ2-7, with a possible D match to TRBD1 (6 bases). The CDR3 totals 13 residues. Trimming shortened V by 7 bases and J by 3 bases, and 13 bases separated the two germline ends. Germline V gives CDR1 SEHNR, CDR2 FQNEAQ (reference sequence). This CDR3 is CASTWDIVYEQYV. CDR3 in DNA: TGTGCCAGCACCTGGGACATCGTCTACGAGCAGTACGTC.

This clonotype occurred many times. V gene TRBV4-3 combines with J gene TRBJ1-2; TRBD1 matches 9 bases. Losses at the gene ends were 0 bases for V and 4 bases for J; bases not matched to a gene: 12. Germline V CDR1 and CDR2: LGHNA, YSLEER. This CDR3 has 18 amino acids. CDR3: CASSQDTDRGRGVYGYTF. The DNA of the CDR3 is TGCGCCAGCAGCCAAGATACGGACAGGGGTCGGGGGGTCTATGGCTACACCTTC.

This clonotype has at least ten counts. The V gene is TRBV11-2, the J gene TRBJ2-7, with 9 bases fitting TRBD1. This CDR3 comprises 15 residues. Germline CDR1 and CDR2: SGHAT and FQNNGV. V gave up 1 base and J gave up 0 bases; unmatched junction bases: 1. CDR3 DNA: TGTGCCAGCAGCTTAGCGACAGGGGGCTCCTACGAGCAGTACTTC. Translation gives CASSLATGGSYEQYF.

In the case of this clonotype: The junction differs from germline at one of its ends, possibly a read error. The chain uses TRBV12-5 and TRBJ2-7, with a possible D match to TRBD1 (6 bases). The CDR3 is made up of 12 amino acids. The germline gives CDR1 LGHNT, CDR2 FRNRAP. The CDR3 sequence: CASGTGRGPPDF. CDR3 sequence (DNA): TGTGCTAGTGGTACGGGCAGGGGTCCCCCTGATTTC.